The rows below give T cell receptor beta chains drawn from one sample of a study of memory CD4+ T cells and cytomegalovirus serostatus. The protocol was immunoSEQ multiplex PCR, while the TCRdb copy is restricted to in-frame clones and leaves out a portion. The sample records 70,000 to 95,000 clones, around 80% being singletons. The sequenced sample was memory CD4+ T cells from blood. These receptors came from an adult in good health and CMV-seronegative. The CDR3 runs from the conserved cysteine through the conserved F or W. The D gene is left open where the match is weak. Clone size is shown for a subset of rows, as once, few, many or a class of expanded clone.

CDR3	DNA	V	J	D	size
CASSLVASAPGAFF	TGTGCCAGCAGCTTAGTGGCCTCCGCTCCGGGGGCTTTCTTT	TRBV11-2	TRBJ1-1	.	.
CASSLGTGGGNEQFF	TGTGCCAGCAGCCTAGGGACAGGGGGCGGAAATGAGCAGTTCTTC	TRBV11-3	TRBJ2-1	TRBD1	.
CASMGGGNTGELFF	TGTGCCAGTATGGGGGGGGGCAACACCGGGGAGCTGTTTTTT	TRBV19	TRBJ2-2	.	.
CASSLVGDTEAFF	TGTGCCAGCAGCCTTGTTGGGGACACTGAAGCTTTCTTT	TRBV7-8	TRBJ1-1	.	.
CASSERQPNTEAFF	TGTGCCAGCAGTGAACGGCAGCCTAACACTGAAGCTTTCTTT	TRBV2	TRBJ1-1	.	.
CAIGKLAGVSTDTQYF	TGTGCCATCGGAAAACTAGCGGGGGTTAGCACAGATACGCAGTATTTT	TRBV10-3	TRBJ2-3	TRBD2	.
CASSEGQGSNQPQHF	TGTGCCAGCAGTGAGGGACAGGGTTCCAATCAGCCCCAGCATTTT	TRBV6-1	TRBJ1-5	TRBD1	.
CASRQTGSTEAFF	TGCGCCAGCAGACAGACAGGGAGCACTGAAGCTTTCTTT	TRBV5-1	TRBJ1-1	TRBD1	.
CASSHWTEETQYF	TGTGCCAGCAGCCACTGGACAGAAGAGACCCAGTACTTC	TRBV5-4	TRBJ2-5	.	.
CASSLDRGTQYF	TGTGCCAGCAGCTTAGATAGGGGGACCCAGTACTTC	TRBV11-2	TRBJ2-5	.	few
CASSPYNEQFF	TGTGCCAGCAGTCCCTACAATGAGCAGTTCTTC	TRBV28	TRBJ2-1	.	.